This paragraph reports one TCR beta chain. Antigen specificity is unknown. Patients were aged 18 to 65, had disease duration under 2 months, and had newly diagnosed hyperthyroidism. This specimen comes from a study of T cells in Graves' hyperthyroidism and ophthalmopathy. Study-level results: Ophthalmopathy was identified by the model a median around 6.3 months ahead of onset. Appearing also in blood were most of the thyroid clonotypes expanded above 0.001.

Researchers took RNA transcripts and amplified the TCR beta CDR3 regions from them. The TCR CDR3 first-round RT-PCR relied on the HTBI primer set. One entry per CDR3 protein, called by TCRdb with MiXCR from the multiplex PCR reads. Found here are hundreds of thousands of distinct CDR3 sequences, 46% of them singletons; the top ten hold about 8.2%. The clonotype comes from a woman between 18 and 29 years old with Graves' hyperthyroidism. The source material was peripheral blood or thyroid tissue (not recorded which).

This CDR3 reads CASSYPPDGSSYEQYF. The CDR3 DNA reads TGTGCCAGCAGCTACCCGCCGGACGGGAGCTCCTACGAGCAGTACTTC. The gene calls are TRBV7-2 and TRBJ2-7, with D possibly being TRBD2 (6 bases). V was trimmed by 4 bases and J by 0 bases, leaving 16 bases between them. The germline CDR1 and CDR2 sequences are SGHTA and FQGNSA. The CDR3 spans 16 residues.